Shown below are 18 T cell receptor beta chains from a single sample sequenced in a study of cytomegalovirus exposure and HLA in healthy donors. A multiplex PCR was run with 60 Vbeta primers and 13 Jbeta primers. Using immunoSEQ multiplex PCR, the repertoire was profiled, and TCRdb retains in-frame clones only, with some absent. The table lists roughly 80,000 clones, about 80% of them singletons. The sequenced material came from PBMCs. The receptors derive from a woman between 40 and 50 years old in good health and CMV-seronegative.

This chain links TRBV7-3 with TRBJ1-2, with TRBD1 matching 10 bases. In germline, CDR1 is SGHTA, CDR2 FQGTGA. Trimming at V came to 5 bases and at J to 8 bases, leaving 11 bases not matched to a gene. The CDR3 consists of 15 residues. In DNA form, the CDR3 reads TGTGCCAGCAGCCCGAACGGGGGACAGGGGAGCGGCTACACCTTC. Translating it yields CASSPNGGQGSGYTF.

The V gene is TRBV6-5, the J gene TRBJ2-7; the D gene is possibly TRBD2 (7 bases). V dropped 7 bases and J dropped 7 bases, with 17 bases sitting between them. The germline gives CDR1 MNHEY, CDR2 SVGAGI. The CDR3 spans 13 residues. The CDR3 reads CASKTIGGGEQYF. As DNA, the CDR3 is TGTGCCAGCAAAACAATAGGGGGAGGGGAGCAGTACTTC.

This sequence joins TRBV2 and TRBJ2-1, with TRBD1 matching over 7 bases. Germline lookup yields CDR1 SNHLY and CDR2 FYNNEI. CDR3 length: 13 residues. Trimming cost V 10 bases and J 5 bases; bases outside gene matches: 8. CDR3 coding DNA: TGTGCCACTACGACAGGGTCCCACAATGAGCAGTTCTTC. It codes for CATTTGSHNEQFF.

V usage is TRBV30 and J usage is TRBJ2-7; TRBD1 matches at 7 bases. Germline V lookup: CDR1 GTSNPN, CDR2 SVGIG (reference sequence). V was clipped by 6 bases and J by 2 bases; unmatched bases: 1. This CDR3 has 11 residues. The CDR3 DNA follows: TGTGCCTGCGGGACAGCCTACGAGCAGTACTTC. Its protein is CACGTAYEQYF.

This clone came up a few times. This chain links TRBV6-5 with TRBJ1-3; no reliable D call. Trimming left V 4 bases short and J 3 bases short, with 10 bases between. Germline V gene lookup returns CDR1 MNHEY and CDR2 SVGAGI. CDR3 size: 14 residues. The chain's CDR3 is CASSLSPRGNTIYF. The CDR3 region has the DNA TGTGCCAGCAGTTTATCCCCTCGTGGAAACACCATATATTTT.

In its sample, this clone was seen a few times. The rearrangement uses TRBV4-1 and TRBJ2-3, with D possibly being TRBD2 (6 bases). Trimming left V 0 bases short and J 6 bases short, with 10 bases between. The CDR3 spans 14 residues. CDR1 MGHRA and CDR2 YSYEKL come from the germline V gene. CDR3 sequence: CASSQEGTPDTQYF. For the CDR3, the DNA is TGCGCCAGCAGCCAAGAGGGGACTCCGGATACGCAGTATTTT.

The CDR3 coding sequence is TGCGCCAGCAGCCAAGAACAAAATCAGCCCCAGCATTTT. It codes for CASSQEQNQPQHF. This chain joins TRBV4-3 and TRBJ1-5; D gene uncertain. V lost 0 bases, J lost 4 bases, and 4 bases lay in between. The CDR3 covers 13 residues. The V gene's germline CDR1 is LGHNA and CDR2 YSLEER.

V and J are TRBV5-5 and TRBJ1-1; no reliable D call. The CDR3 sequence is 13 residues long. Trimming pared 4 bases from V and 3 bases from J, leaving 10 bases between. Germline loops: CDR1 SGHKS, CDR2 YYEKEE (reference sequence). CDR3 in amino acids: CASSPTIYTEAFF. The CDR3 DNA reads TGTGCCAGCAGCCCGACAATCTACACTGAAGCTTTCTTT.

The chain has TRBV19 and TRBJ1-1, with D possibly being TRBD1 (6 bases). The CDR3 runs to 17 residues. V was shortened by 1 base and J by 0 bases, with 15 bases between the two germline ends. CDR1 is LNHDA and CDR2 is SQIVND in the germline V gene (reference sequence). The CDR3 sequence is CASSIVGQRLMNTEAFF. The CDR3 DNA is TGTGCCAGTAGTATAGTCGGACAGAGATTAATGAACACTGAAGCTTTCTTT.

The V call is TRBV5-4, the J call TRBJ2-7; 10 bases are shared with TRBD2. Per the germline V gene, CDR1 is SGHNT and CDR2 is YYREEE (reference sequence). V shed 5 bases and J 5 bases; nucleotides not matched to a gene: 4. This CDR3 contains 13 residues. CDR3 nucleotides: TGTGCCAGCAGGGGGACTAGCGTCGACGAGCAGTACTTC. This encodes CASRGTSVDEQYF.

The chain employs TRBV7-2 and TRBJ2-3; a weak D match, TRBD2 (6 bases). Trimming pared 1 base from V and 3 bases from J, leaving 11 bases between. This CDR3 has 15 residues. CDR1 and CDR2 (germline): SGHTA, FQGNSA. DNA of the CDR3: TGTGCCAGCAGCTTAGGCCTAGCGTTTACAGATACGCAGTATTTT. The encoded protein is CASSLGLAFTDTQYF.

The CDR3 sequence: CASSQSGGDYNEQFF. Here the CDR3 DNA reads TGTGCCAGCAGTCAGAGCGGGGGAGACTACAATGAGCAGTTCTTC. The chain is built from TRBV6-4 and TRBJ2-1; 8 bases fit TRBD2. CDR3 size: 15 residues. V shed 5 bases and J 3 bases; nucleotides not matched to a gene: 6. The germline gives CDR1 MRHNA, CDR2 SNTAGT.

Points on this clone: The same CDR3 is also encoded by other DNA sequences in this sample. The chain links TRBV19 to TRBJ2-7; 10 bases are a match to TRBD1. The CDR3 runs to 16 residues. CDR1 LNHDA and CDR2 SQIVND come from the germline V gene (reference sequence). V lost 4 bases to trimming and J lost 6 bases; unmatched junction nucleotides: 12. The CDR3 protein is CASSTDRGLYPGEQYF. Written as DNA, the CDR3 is TGTGCCAGTAGTACCGACAGGGGGCTCTATCCTGGCGAGCAGTACTTC.

The CDR3 loop reads CASRVGQGSKGYTF. The CDR3 nucleotides are TGTGCCAGCAGGGTTGGACAGGGGTCTAAAGGCTACACCTTC. The chain joins TRBV2 to TRBJ1-2; 9 positions agree with TRBD1. There are 14 residues in the CDR3. The V segment lost 6 bases and the J segment 8 bases; nucleotides outside the gene matches: 10. Germline CDR1 and CDR2: SNHLY and FYNNEI.

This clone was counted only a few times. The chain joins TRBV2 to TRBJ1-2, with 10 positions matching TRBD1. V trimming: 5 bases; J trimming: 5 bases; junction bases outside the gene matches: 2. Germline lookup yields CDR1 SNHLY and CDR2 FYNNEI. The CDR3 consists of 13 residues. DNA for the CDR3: TGTGCCAGCAGTCGGGGACAGGGGTATGGCTACACCTTC. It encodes CASSRGQGYGYTF.

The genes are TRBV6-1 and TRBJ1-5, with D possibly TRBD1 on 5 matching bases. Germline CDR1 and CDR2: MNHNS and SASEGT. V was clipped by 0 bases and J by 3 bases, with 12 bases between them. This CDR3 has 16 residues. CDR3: CASSEARRGNNQPQHF. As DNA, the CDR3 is TGTGCCAGCAGTGAAGCGCGGCGGGGGAACAATCAGCCCCAGCATTTT.

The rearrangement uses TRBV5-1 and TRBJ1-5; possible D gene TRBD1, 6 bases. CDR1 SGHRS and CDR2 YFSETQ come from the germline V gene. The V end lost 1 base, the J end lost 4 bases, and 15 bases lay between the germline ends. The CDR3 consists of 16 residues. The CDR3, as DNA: TGCGCCAGCAGCTTGAATTCGTTACAGGGAAATCAGCCCCAGCATTTT. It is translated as CASSLNSLQGNQPQHF.

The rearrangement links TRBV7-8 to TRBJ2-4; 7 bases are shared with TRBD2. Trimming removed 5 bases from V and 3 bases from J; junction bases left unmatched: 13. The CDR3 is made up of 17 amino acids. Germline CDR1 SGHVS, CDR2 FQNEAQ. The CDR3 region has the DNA TGTGCCAGCAGCCGGGGTGCGAGCGGGATTGGCAAAAACATTCAGTACTTC. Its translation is CASSRGASGIGKNIQYF.